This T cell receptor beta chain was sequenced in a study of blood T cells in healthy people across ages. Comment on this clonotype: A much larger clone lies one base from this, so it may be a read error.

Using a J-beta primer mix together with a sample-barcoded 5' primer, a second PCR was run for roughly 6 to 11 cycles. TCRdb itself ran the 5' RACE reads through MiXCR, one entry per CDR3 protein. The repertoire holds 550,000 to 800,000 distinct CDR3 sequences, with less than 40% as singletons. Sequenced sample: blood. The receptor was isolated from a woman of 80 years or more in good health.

For the CDR3, the DNA is TGTGCCAGCAGTATCCTGGGGACAAGGATTGAGCAGTTCTTC. This gives the protein CASSILGTRIEQFF. The chain joins TRBV27 to TRBJ2-1; a possible D gene is TRBD1 (6 bases). This CDR3 is built from 14 residues. Trimming removed 5 bases at V and 9 bases at J, with 17 bases between. The germline V gene has CDR1 MNHEY and CDR2 SMNVEV (reference sequence).